Shown below are 18 T cell receptor beta chains from a single sample sequenced in a study of blood T cell repertoires in COVID-19. Data came from immunoSEQ multiplex PCR; TCRdb stores just in-frame clones and leaves some out. The top ten hold about 2.1% of the sample, which has 130,000 to 150,000 clones, about nine tenths seen once. Sequenced sample: peripheral blood. The source of these receptors is a human donor in a cohort sampled during active COVID-19.

The chain carries TRBV5-1 and TRBJ2-7; D may be TRBD2 (5 bases). Per germline, CDR1 SGHRS and CDR2 YFSETQ. This CDR3 comprises 15 residues. V was shortened by 4 bases and J by 1 base, with 15 bases between the two germline ends. CDR3 sequence: CASSPLAGRSYEQYF. DNA for the CDR3: TGCGCCAGCAGCCCCCTCGCGGGCCGGTCCTACGAGCAGTACTTC. The variable domain in full, with the rest retrieved from reference TRBV5-1 and TRBJ2-7, is KAGVTQTPRYLIKTRGQQVTLSCSPISGHRSVSWYQQTPGQGLQFLFEYFSETQRNKGNFPGRFSGRQFSNSRSEMNVSTLELGDSALYLCASSPLAGRSYEQYFGPGTRLTVT.

The rearrangement uses TRBV6-5 and TRBJ2-7, with D uncertain. Germline V CDR1 and CDR2: MNHEY, SVGAGI. V was clipped by 5 bases and J by 2 bases, with 13 bases between them. This CDR3 has 14 amino acids. The CDR3 DNA reads TGTGCCAGCAGTCCTCTTTTTGGCCCCTACGAGCAGTACTTC. Protein product: CASSPLFGPYEQYF.

This chain joins TRBV19 and TRBJ2-5, with TRBD1 identical over 9 bases. This CDR3 has 15 amino acids. Trimming at V came to 3 bases and at J to 4 bases, leaving 6 bases not matched to a gene. The germline V gene encodes CDR1 LNHDA and CDR2 SQIVND (reference sequence). Written as DNA, the CDR3 is TGTGCCAGTAGTATTTTGTTGGACAGGGGAGAGACCCAGTACTTC. This encodes CASSILLDRGETQYF.

The chain recombines TRBV27 with TRBJ2-3; TRBD2 matches 11 bases. Germline V CDR1 and CDR2: MNHEY, SMNVEV (reference sequence). V lost 5 bases to trimming and J lost 0 bases; unmatched junction nucleotides: 4. The CDR3 has 16 residues. The CDR3 spells CASSDGLAGSTDTQYF. The CDR3 nucleotides read TGTGCCAGCAGTGATGGACTAGCGGGTAGCACAGATACGCAGTATTTT.

CDR3 coding DNA: TGTGCCAGCAGGTCCGGGACAGGGGTAAACACTGAAGCTTTCTTT. Protein: CASRSGTGVNTEAFF. The V and J genes are TRBV6-5 and TRBJ1-1, with 10 bases that match TRBD1. The CDR3 is made up of 15 amino acids. V was clipped by 6 bases and J by 2 bases; unmatched bases: 6. Per the germline V gene, CDR1 is MNHEY and CDR2 is SVGAGI.

The V call is TRBV5-1, the J call TRBJ1-1; D is uncertain. The V end was cut by 8 bases, the J end by 4 bases, with 15 bases between. From germline, CDR1 is SGHRS and CDR2 YFSETQ. The CDR3 extends over 13 amino acids. CDR3 sequence: CASSTIQSTEAFF. The DNA for the CDR3 is TGCGCCAGTTCTACTATTCAAAGCACTGAAGCTTTCTTT.

V is TRBV28 and J is TRBJ1-3, with TRBD1 as a possible D gene (6 bases). Per germline, CDR1 MDHEN and CDR2 SYDVKM. The ends were cut back, 6 bases at V and 4 bases at J, with 13 bases in the middle. CDR3 length: 14 residues. The CDR3 region is CASSTSGTGNTIYF. The CDR3 DNA reads as TGTGCCAGCAGCACGTCGGGGACAGGAAACACCATATATTTT.

To note about this clone: This sample includes further DNA sequences coding for the same CDR3. This chain links TRBV28 with TRBJ1-5; TRBD1 matches at 7 bases. CDR1 is MDHEN and CDR2 is SYDVKM in the germline V gene. The CDR3 length is 15 residues. J lost 2 bases, V lost 3 bases, and 4 bases had no gene match. In nucleotides, the CDR3 is TGTGCCAGCAGTTTTACAGGGGCACGCAATCAGCCCCAGCATTTT. Residues: CASSFTGARNQPQHF. Based on the CDR3 plus reference TRBV28 and TRBJ1-5, the full variable domain is DVKVTQSSRYLVKRTGEKVFLECVQDMDHENMFWYRQDPGLGLRLIYFSYDVKMKEKGDIPEGYSVSREKKERFSLILESASTNQTSMYLCASSFTGARNQPQHFGDGTRLSIL.

This chain joins TRBV5-1 and TRBJ2-3, with 10 bases matching TRBD1. V shed 0 bases, J shed 7 bases, and the junction held 5 bases outside the gene matches. CDR1 is SGHRS, CDR2 YFSETQ, per germline. The CDR3 loop spans 15 amino acids. This CDR3 reads CASSLGRQGANTQYF. The CDR3 DNA sequence: TGCGCCAGCAGCTTGGGAAGACAGGGGGCAAATACGCAGTATTTT.

This clone was seen just once. This sequence joins TRBV19 and TRBJ2-2, with 7 bases fitting TRBD2. Germline V gene sequence: CDR1 LNHDA, CDR2 SQIVND (reference sequence). The CDR3 has 15 amino acids. V lost 0 bases to trimming and J lost 4 bases; unmatched junction nucleotides: 2. Written as DNA, the CDR3 is TGTGCCAGTAGTATAGAGGGGGGGATCACCGGGGAGCTGTTTTTT. Protein: CASSIEGGITGELFF.

This chain connects TRBV18 to TRBJ2-2; TRBD2 might be the D (6 bases). Germline CDR1 and CDR2: KGHSH and LQKENI. Between the trimmed V and J ends, which lost 2 bases and 0 bases, there was a span of 13 bases. This CDR3 has 17 amino acids. As DNA, the CDR3 is TGTGCCAGCTCACCAGTGGGACTCAGGGCGAACACCGGGGAGCTGTTTTTT. Protein: CASSPVGLRANTGELFF.

The rearrangement uses TRBV7-3 and TRBJ2-3; 7 bases match TRBD2. From germline, CDR1 is SGHTA and CDR2 FQGTGA. CDR3 length: 14 amino acids. V lost 3 bases and J lost 3; bases outside the gene matches: 3. This CDR3 is CASSLSSGTDTQYF. The CDR3 region has the DNA TGTGCCAGCAGCTTGTCTAGCGGTACAGATACGCAGTATTTT.

This chain connects TRBV19 to TRBJ1-5; 7 nucleotides align to TRBD1. The germline V gene encodes CDR1 LNHDA and CDR2 SQIVND (reference sequence). V trimming: 10 bases; J trimming: 1 base; junction bases outside the gene matches: 7. This CDR3 is 14 amino acids long. CDR3 in amino acids: CATTMGQSNQPQHF. The CDR3 DNA reads TGTGCCACCACGATGGGACAGAGCAATCAGCCCCAGCATTTT.

The genes are TRBV19 and TRBJ2-7, with 7 bases aligning to TRBD1. CDR3 size: 15 residues. The V gene end was trimmed by 1 base and the J gene end by 0 bases; junction bases not matched to a gene: 3. Germline V gene lookup returns CDR1 LNHDA and CDR2 SQIVND (reference sequence). CDR3: CASSIVTGNSYEQYF. The CDR3 DNA sequence: TGTGCCAGTAGTATAGTGACAGGGAACTCCTACGAGCAGTACTTC.

This chain uses TRBV5-1 with TRBJ2-3; TRBD1 might be the D (6 bases). CDR3 length: 14 amino acids. The V gene's germline CDR1 is SGHRS and CDR2 YFSETQ. Trimming shortened V by 0 bases and J by 5 bases, and 10 bases separated the two germline ends. CDR3 DNA sequence: TGCGCCAGCAGCTTGGTAGGGGGACAAGATACGCAGTATTTT. This translates into CASSLVGGQDTQYF.

The rearrangement uses TRBV9 and TRBJ2-5; D is possibly TRBD1 (7 bases). This CDR3 is built from 13 residues. Trimming took off 4 bases at V and 4 bases at J, with 11 bases between the two ends. CDR1 is SGDLS, CDR2 YYNGEE, per germline. The CDR3 nucleotides read TGTGCCAGCAGCCCGCAGGGGGGAGAGACCCAGTACTTC. The encoded protein is CASSPQGGETQYF. Variable domain in full (rest from reference TRBV9 and TRBJ2-5): DSGVTQTPKHLITATGQRVTLRCSPRSGDLSVYWYQQSLDQGLQFLIQYYNGEERAKGNILERFSAQQFPDLHSELNLSSLELGDSALYFCASSPQGGETQYFGPGTRLLVL.

This clone appeared once. This chain links TRBV19 with TRBJ1-1, with TRBD1 matching over 9 bases. The germline V gene has CDR1 LNHDA and CDR2 SQIVND (reference sequence). CDR3 length: 14 amino acids. Unmatched junction bases numbered 6, after V lost 6 bases and J lost 4 bases. The CDR3 loop is CASRPGQGLTEAFF. In DNA, the CDR3 is TGTGCCAGTAGACCGGGACAGGGTCTCACTGAAGCTTTCTTT.

The chain employs TRBV11-3 and TRBJ2-3, with TRBD2 matching 12 bases. V lost 5 bases to trimming and J lost 2 bases; unmatched junction nucleotides: 8. This CDR3 comprises 17 residues. In germline, CDR1 is SGHNT, CDR2 YENEEA. The CDR3 loop reads CASSKRLAGDLTDTQYF. The CDR3 nucleotides are TGTGCCAGCAGCAAACGACTAGCGGGAGACCTCACAGATACGCAGTATTTT. The complete variable domain, with remaining parts taken from reference TRBV11-3 and TRBJ2-3, reads EAGVVQSPRYKIIEKKQPVAFWCNPISGHNTLYWYLQNLGQGPELLIRYENEEAVDDSQLPKDRFSAERLKGVDSTLKIQPAELGDSAVYLCASSKRLAGDLTDTQYFGPGTRLTVL.